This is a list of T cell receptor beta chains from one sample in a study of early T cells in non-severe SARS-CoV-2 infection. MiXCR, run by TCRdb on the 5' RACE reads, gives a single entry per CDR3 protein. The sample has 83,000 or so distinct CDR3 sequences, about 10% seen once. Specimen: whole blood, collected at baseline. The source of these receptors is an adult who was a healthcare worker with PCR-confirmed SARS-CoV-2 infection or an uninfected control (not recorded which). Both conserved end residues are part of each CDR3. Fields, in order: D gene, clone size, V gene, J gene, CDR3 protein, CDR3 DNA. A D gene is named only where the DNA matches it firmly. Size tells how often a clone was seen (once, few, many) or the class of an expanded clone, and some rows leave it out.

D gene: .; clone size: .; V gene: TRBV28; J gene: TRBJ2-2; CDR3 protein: CASWPGVTGELFF; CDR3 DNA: TGTGCCAGCTGGCCAGGGGTAACCGGGGAGCTGTTTTTT
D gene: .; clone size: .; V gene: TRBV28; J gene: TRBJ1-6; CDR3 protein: CASSLQQADSPLHF; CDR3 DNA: TGTGCCAGCAGTTTACAACAGGCTGATTCACCCCTCCACTTT
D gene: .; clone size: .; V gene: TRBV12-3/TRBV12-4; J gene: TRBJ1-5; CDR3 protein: CASGAGGNQPQHF; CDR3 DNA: TGTGCCAGCGGGGCTGGAGGCAATCAGCCCCAGCATTTT
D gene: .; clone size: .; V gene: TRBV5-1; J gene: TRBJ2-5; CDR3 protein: CASSGGPVQETQYF; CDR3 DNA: TGCGCCAGCAGCGGCGGGCCTGTCCAAGAGACCCAGTACTTC
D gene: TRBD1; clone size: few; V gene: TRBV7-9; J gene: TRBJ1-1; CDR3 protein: CASSSPGTGDLNTEAFF; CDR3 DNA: TGTGCCAGCAGCTCCCCCGGGACAGGGGATTTGAACACTGAAGCTTTCTTT
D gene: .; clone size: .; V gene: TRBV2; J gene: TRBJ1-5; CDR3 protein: CASTTYRGNQPQHF; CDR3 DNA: TGTGCCAGCACCACGTACAGGGGCAATCAGCCCCAGCATTTT
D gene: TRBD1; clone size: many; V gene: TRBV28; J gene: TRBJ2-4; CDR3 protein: CASRGQGSKNIQYF; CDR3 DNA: TGTGCCAGTCGGGGACAGGGTTCCAAAAACATTCAGTACTTC
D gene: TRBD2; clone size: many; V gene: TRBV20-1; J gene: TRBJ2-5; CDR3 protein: CSARGSGGALQETQYF; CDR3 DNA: TGCAGTGCTAGAGGGTCGGGGGGAGCGCTCCAAGAGACCCAGTACTTC
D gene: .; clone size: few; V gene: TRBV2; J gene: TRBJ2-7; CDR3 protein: CASSERGDDEQYF; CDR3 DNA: TGTGCCAGCAGTGAAAGGGGCGACGACGAGCAGTACTTC
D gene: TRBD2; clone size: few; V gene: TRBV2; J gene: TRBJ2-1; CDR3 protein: CASSEGFGTSGRGSSYNEQFF; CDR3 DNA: TGTGCCAGCAGTGAAGGGTTCGGGACCAGCGGGAGGGGAAGCTCCTACAATGAGCAGTTCTTC
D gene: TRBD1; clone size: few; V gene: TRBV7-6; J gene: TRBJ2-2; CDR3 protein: CASSLGQGARTGELFF; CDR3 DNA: TGTGCCAGCAGCTTAGGTCAGGGGGCGCGGACCGGGGAGCTGTTTTTT
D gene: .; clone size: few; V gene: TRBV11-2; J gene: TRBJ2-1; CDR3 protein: CASSFSGSYNEQFF; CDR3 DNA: TGTGCCAGCAGCTTCAGCGGTAGCTACAATGAGCAGTTCTTC
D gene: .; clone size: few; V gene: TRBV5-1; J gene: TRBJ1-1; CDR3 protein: CASSSSTVSEAFF; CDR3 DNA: TGCGCCAGCAGCTCATCCACGGTGTCTGAAGCTTTCTTT
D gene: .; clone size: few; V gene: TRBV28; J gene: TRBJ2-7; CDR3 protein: CASSPGGAPPYEQYF; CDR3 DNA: TGTGCCAGCAGCCCCGGCGGGGCCCCCCCCTACGAGCAGTACTTC
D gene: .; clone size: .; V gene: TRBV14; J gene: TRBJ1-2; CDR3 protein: CASSEQGIDYGYTF; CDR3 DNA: TGTGCCAGCAGCGAACAGGGAATTGACTATGGCTACACCTTC
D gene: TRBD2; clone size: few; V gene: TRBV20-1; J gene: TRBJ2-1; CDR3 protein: CSASSRTSGSNEQFF; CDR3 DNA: TGCAGTGCTAGTTCCAGGACTAGCGGGAGTAATGAGCAGTTCTTC
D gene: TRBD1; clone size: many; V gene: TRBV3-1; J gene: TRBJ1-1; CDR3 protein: CASSQTGSEAFF; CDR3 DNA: TGTGCCAGCAGCCAGACAGGGTCTGAAGCTTTCTTT
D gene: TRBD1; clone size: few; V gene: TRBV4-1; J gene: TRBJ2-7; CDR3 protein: CASSQGSDRDGIYEQYF; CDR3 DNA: TGCGCCAGCAGCCAAGGGTCGGACAGGGACGGGATCTACGAGCAGTACTTC
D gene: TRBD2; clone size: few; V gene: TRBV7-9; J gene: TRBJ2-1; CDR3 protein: CASSLLAGGQFF; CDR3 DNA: TGTGCCAGCAGCTTATTAGCGGGGGGTCAGTTCTTC
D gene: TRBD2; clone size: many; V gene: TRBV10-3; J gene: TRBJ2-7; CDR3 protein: CAIKTAGGPHEQYF; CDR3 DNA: TGTGCCATCAAGACAGCGGGAGGGCCCCACGAGCAGTACTTC
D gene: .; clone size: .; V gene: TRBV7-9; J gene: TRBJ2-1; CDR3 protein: CASSLVWGERSCEQFF; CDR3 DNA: TGTGCCAGCAGCTTAGTATGGGGCGAGCGGTCCTGTGAGCAGTTCTTC
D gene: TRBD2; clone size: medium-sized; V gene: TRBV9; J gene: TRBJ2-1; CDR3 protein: CASSVGLAVLNEQFF; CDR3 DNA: TGTGCCAGCAGCGTCGGACTAGCAGTCCTCAATGAGCAGTTCTTC